The TCR beta chain under discussion was sequenced for a study of T cells in tuberculosis. Germline CDR1 is MNHNY and CDR2 is SVGAGI (reference sequence). Trimming shortened V by 4 bases and J by 0 bases, and 13 bases separated the two germline ends. This CDR3 comprises 15 residues. Clones were read by immunoSEQ multiplex PCR, and TCRdb kept only the in-frame ones, dropping some. Of approximately 40,000 clones in the sample, roughly 94% were seen once. Time point given: new active TB diagnosis, blood taken before or within 7 days of starting treatment. Patients were newly diagnosed, HIV-seronegative, and aged 18 or older. Study-wide points: Cases with active tuberculosis were adults, while controls were adolescents.

Turning to this clone: The antigen remains unidentified.

The sample here was PBMCs, taken at tuberculosis diagnosis. This receptor was identified in an adult with tuberculosis. The chain joins TRBV6-6 to TRBJ2-7, with no clear D. DNA for the CDR3: TGTGCCAGCAGTTTATGGGCCTCGAGCTCCTACGAGCAGTACTTC. It is translated as CASSLWASSSYEQYF.